This T cell receptor beta chain was identified during a study of cytomegalovirus exposure and HLA in healthy donors. The PCR had 60 Vbeta and 13 Jbeta primers. Repertoires were generated with immunoSEQ multiplex PCR, while TCRdb's copy carries only in-frame clones and drops some. Among approximately 100,000 clones listed, 74% were seen once. Germline V gene sequence: CDR1 SEHNR, CDR2 FQNEAQ (reference sequence). The CDR3 is 13 residues long. V lost 1 base and J lost 5, with 8 bases in between. Notes on this clone: Its antigen remains unknown.

Whereas donors were nominally healthy upon sampling, unrecorded immune exposures were probable. Study outcomes and limitations: Sequences of the TCR beta chain were said to predict the HLA-A and HLA-B alleles of most subjects accurately. In a later analysis, donors in an Asian-associated ancestry cluster reportedly had fewer N-insertions in productive TCRs than the cohort mean.

The receptor comes from a human donor in good health. The V gene is TRBV7-9, the J gene TRBJ2-5, with D possibly being TRBD1 (5 bases). Sequencing was performed on PBMCs. CDR3 in DNA: TGTGCCAGCAGCTTAGTGCCAGGGGAGACCCAGTACTTC. Encoded protein: CASSLVPGETQYF. The complete variable domain, with remaining parts taken from reference TRBV7-9 and TRBJ2-5, reads DTGVSQNPRHKITKRGQNVTFRCDPISEHNRLYWYRQTLGQGPEFLTYFQNEAQLEKSRLLSDRFSAERPKGSFSTLEIQRTEQGDSAMYLCASSLVPGETQYFGPGTRLLVL.